These 16 T cell receptor beta chains were sequenced from one sample in a study of technical replicates of blood from a few donors. Some clones are missing from TCRdb's copy, which holds only in-frame ones; the method was immunoSEQ multiplex PCR. This sample has around 53,000 clones, with approximately 90% found just once. Sequenced sample: PBMCs. The origin of the receptors is a human donor in good health. Some clones in this sample may be carry-over from other donors' samples.

The CDR3 DNA sequence: TGTGCCAGCTCACTTTCGACAGGGGATGGCTACACCTTC. Encoded protein: CASSLSTGDGYTF. This sequence joins TRBV18 and TRBJ1-2, with 8 bases identical to TRBD1. Trimming cost V 4 bases and J 6 bases; bases outside gene matches: 4. The germline gives CDR1 KGHSH, CDR2 LQKENI. This CDR3 has 13 amino acids.

This chain links TRBV9 with TRBJ1-1, with D perhaps matching TRBD1 (6 bases). Germline-derived CDR1 and CDR2 are SGDLS and YYNGEE. This CDR3 is built from 18 residues. The V and J ends lost 0 bases and 1 base respectively, with 19 bases between them. This chain's CDR3 is CASSVGFMGEGGNTEAFF. The CDR3 nucleotides read TGTGCCAGCAGCGTAGGGTTCATGGGGGAGGGGGGGAACACTGAAGCTTTCTTT.

V usage is TRBV7-9 and J usage is TRBJ2-4; D remains ambiguous. This CDR3 is 13 amino acids long. Germline-derived CDR1 and CDR2 are SEHNR and FQNEAQ (reference sequence). V gave up 5 bases and J gave up 6 bases, with 11 bases separating them. Here the CDR3 DNA reads TGTGCCAGCAGCCTGAGTCAGGCAAACATTCAGTACTTC. Its translation is CASSLSQANIQYF.

The rearrangement joins TRBV9 to TRBJ1-2; no clear D. There are 15 residues in the CDR3. Germline V gene lookup returns CDR1 SGDLS and CDR2 YYNGEE. V was shortened by 2 bases and J by 3 bases, with 14 bases between the two germline ends. This CDR3 reads CASSVDGRPDYGYTF. The CDR3 DNA follows: TGTGCCAGCAGCGTGGATGGCAGGCCGGACTATGGCTACACCTTC.

The rearrangement uses TRBV15 and TRBJ1-3, with 7 bases aligning to TRBD1. The CDR3 extends over 20 amino acids. Per germline, CDR1 LNHNV and CDR2 YYDKDF (reference sequence). V shed 0 bases and J 0 bases; nucleotides not matched to a gene: 14. This chain's CDR3 is CATSRDQRTGHRGSGNTIYF. CDR3 in DNA: TGTGCCACCAGCAGAGATCAGAGGACAGGCCATCGGGGCTCTGGAAACACCATATATTTT.

The rearrangement joins TRBV7-2 to TRBJ2-2; D is possibly TRBD2 (5 bases). V was clipped by 0 bases and J by 4 bases, with 12 bases between them. The CDR3 is 16 residues long. In germline, CDR1 is SGHTA, CDR2 FQGNSA. DNA of the CDR3: TGTGCCAGCAGCTTAGCTTCCGGGATGGGCACCGGGGAGCTGTTTTTT. Protein: CASSLASGMGTGELFF. Filled out from reference TRBV7-2 and TRBJ2-2, the complete variable domain reads GAGVSQSPSNKVTEKGKDVELRCDPISGHTALYWYRQSLGQGLEFLIYFQGNSAPDKSGLPSDRFSAERTGGSVSTLTIQRTQQEDSAVYLCASSLASGMGTGELFFGEGSRLTVL.

The table lists this clone with a few counts. This chain connects TRBV15 to TRBJ1-2; perhaps TRBD1 as D (6 bases). Germline assignment: CDR1 LNHNV and CDR2 YYDKDF (reference sequence). Trimming left V 3 bases short and J 8 bases short, with 19 bases between. The CDR3 consists of 15 residues. CDR3 region: CATSREFTGKEGYTF. CDR3 nucleotide sequence: TGTGCCACCAGCAGGGAATTTACAGGGAAGGAAGGCTACACCTTC.

The CDR3, as DNA: TGTGCCTGGAGTTTAGAGTTTGGCGCGGTGCAGTACTTC. Its translation is CAWSLEFGAVQYF. The genes are TRBV30 and TRBJ2-7; no reliable D call. The germline CDR1 and CDR2 sequences are GTSNPN and SVGIG (reference sequence). CDR3 length equals 13 residues. V lost 2 bases, J lost 9 bases, and 17 bases lay in between.

The chain combines TRBV6-5 with TRBJ1-6, with 11 bases lining up with TRBD1. The CDR3 length is 14 residues. Per germline, CDR1 MNHEY and CDR2 SVGAGI. The trim removed 6 bases at V and 9 bases at J, leaving 4 bases unmatched. In DNA, the CDR3 is TGTGCCAGCAGGCCGGGACAGGGGGTTTCACCCCTCCACTTT. Translation: CASRPGQGVSPLHF.

This rearrangement joins TRBV5-4 to TRBJ1-2; the D is unclear. The CDR3 length is 14 residues. Per germline, CDR1 SGHNT and CDR2 YYREEE (reference sequence). V was clipped by 3 bases and J by 4 bases, with 13 bases between them. For the CDR3, the DNA is TGTGCCAGCAGCTGGTATGGGCAGGTCTATGGCTACACCTTC. This sequence encodes CASSWYGQVYGYTF.

The V gene is TRBV9, the J gene TRBJ2-2; 8 nucleotides match TRBD2. Germline V gives CDR1 SGDLS, CDR2 YYNGEE. CDR3 length equals 19 residues. Trimming removed 6 bases from V and 5 bases from J; junction bases left unmatched: 21. CDR3 protein: CASTLLRGKPGLVTGELFF. The CDR3 nucleotides read TGTGCCAGCACCCTACTTAGAGGGAAGCCGGGACTAGTTACCGGGGAGCTGTTTTTT.

The chain joins TRBV27 to TRBJ1-2, with a tentative D call TRBD1 (5 bases). The V end lost 6 bases, the J end lost 4 bases, and 21 bases lay between the germline ends. Germline V CDR1 and CDR2: MNHEY, SMNVEV (reference sequence). CDR3 length equals 16 residues. In DNA form, the CDR3 reads TGTGCCAGCAGCCCCACCCGGGGCGGGGTGGGCTATGGCTACACCTTC. Protein: CASSPTRGGVGYGYTF.

The CDR3 region is CASSSSGNTEAFF. The CDR3 DNA reads as TGTGCCAGCAGCTCCTCGGGGAACACTGAAGCTTTCTTT. The chain has TRBV5-5 and TRBJ1-1; D unresolved. From germline, CDR1 is SGHKS and CDR2 YYEKEE (reference sequence). V was trimmed by 3 bases and J by 1 base, leaving 7 bases between them. The CDR3 is 13 amino acids.

CDR3 sequence reads: CASYLGPEAFF. The CDR3 DNA reads as TGTGCCAGTTATCTGGGGCCCGAAGCTTTCTTT. The chain is built from TRBV19 and TRBJ1-1; D is possibly TRBD1 (5 bases). The germline V gene encodes CDR1 LNHDA and CDR2 SQIVND (reference sequence). This CDR3 has 11 residues. V was trimmed by 8 bases and J by 8 bases, leaving 12 bases between them.

V is TRBV4-3 and J is TRBJ1-6, with D tentatively TRBD1 (6 bases). Between the trimmed V and J ends, which lost 4 bases and 7 bases, there was a span of 8 bases. The CDR3 has 13 residues. Germline lookup yields CDR1 LGHNA and CDR2 YSLEER. In DNA, the CDR3 is TGCGCCAGCAGCCTCGGACAGAATTCACCCCTCCACTTT. The encoded protein is CASSLGQNSPLHF.

This chain joins TRBV2 and TRBJ1-2; no firm D call. Germline assignment: CDR1 SNHLY and CDR2 FYNNEI. This CDR3 is 16 amino acids long. V dropped 6 bases and J dropped 7 bases, with 24 bases sitting between them. CDR3 residues: CASSPRRLGEVAGYTF. In DNA form, the CDR3 reads TGTGCCAGCAGCCCCAGACGGCTCGGGGAAGTAGCTGGCTACACCTTC.